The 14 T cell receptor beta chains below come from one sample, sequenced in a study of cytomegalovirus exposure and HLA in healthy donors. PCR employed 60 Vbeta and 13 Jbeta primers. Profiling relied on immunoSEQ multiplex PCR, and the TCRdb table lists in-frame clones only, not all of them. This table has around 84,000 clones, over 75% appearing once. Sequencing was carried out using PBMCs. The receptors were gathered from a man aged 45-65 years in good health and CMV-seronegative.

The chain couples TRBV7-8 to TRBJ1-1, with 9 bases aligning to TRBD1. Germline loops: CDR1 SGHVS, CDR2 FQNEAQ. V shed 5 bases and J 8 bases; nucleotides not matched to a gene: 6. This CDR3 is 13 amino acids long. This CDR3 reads CASSGPGTGEAFF. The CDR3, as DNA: TGTGCCAGCAGCGGGCCCGGGACAGGGGAAGCTTTCTTT.

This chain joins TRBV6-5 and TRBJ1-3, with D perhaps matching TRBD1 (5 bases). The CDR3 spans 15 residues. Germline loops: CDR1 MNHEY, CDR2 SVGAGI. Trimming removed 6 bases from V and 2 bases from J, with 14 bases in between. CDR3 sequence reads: CASSAGGRTGNTIYF. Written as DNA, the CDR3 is TGTGCCAGCAGCGCGGGGGGTAGGACTGGAAACACCATATATTTT.

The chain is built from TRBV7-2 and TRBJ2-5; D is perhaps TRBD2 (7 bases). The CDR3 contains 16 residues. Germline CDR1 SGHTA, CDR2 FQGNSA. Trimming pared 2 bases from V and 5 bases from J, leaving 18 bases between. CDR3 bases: TGTGCCAGCAGCTTAAGTGACGCGGGGGCGAAGGAGACCCAGTACTTC. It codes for CASSLSDAGAKETQYF.

The CDR3 spells CASGPGQGTGANVLTF. The DNA of the CDR3 is TGTGCCAGTGGCCCGGGACAGGGGACTGGGGCCAACGTCCTGACTTTC. The V call is TRBV19, the J call TRBJ2-6; TRBD1 matches at 10 bases. The CDR3 extends over 16 amino acids. The junction had 6 bases not matched to a gene; V was cut back by 8 bases and J by 2 bases. CDR1 and CDR2 (germline): LNHDA, SQIVND (reference sequence).

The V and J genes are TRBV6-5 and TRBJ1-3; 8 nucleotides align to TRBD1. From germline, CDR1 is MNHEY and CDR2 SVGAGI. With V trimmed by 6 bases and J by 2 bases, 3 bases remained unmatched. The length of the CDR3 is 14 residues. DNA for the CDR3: TGTGCCAGCAGCGGACAGGGAGCTGGAAACACCATATATTTT. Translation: CASSGQGAGNTIYF.

CDR3 region: CASSLVGDTLSTDTQYF. The CDR3 DNA reads TGTGCCAGCAGCTTGGTGGGGGACACCCTTAGCACAGATACGCAGTATTTT. V is TRBV5-6 and J is TRBJ2-3, with D tentatively TRBD1 (6 bases). The CDR3 sequence is 17 residues long. Per germline, CDR1 SGHDT and CDR2 YYEEEE. V lost 0 bases and J lost 0, with 14 bases in between.

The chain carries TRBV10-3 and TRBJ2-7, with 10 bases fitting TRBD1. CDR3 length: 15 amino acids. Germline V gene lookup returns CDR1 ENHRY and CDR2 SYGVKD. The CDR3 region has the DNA TGTGCTACCCTGGGCCGGGACAGGGGAGCTTACGAGCAGTACTTC. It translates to CATLGRDRGAYEQYF.

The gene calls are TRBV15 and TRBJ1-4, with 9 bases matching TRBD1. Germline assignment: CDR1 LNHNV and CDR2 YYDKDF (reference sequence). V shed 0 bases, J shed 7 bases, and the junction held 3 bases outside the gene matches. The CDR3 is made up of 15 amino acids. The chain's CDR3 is CATSREQGAGEKLFF. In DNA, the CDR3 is TGTGCCACCAGCAGAGAACAGGGGGCCGGTGAAAAACTGTTTTTT. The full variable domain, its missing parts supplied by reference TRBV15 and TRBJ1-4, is DAMVIQNPRYQVTQFGKPVTLSCSQTLNHNVMYWYQQKSSQAPKLLFHYYDKDFNNEADTPDNFQSRRPNTSFCFLDIRSPGLGDTAMYLCATSREQGAGEKLFFGSGTQLSVL.

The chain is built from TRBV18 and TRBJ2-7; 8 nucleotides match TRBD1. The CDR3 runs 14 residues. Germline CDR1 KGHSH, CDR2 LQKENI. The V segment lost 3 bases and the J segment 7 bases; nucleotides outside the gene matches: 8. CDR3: CASSPRTGGGEQYF. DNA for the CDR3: TGTGCCAGCTCACCTCGTACAGGGGGTGGGGAGCAGTACTTC.

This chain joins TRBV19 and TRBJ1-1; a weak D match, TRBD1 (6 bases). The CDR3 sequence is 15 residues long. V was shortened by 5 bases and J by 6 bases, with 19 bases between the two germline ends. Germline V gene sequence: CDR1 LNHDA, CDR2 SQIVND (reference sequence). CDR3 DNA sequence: TGTGCCAGTAGTTTGGGCCGGGGGGCATGGGCTGAAGCTTTCTTT. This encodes CASSLGRGAWAEAFF. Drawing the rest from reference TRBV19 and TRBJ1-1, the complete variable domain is DGGITQSPKYLFRKEGQNVTLSCEQNLNHDAMYWYRQDPGQGLRLIYYSQIVNDFQKGDIAEGYSVSREKKESFPLTVTSAQKNPTAFYLCASSLGRGAWAEAFFGQGTRLTVV.

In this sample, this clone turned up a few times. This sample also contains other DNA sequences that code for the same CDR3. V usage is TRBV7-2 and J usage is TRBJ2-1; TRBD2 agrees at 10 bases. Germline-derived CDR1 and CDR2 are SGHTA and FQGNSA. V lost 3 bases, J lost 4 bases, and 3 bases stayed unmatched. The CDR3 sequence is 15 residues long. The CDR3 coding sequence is TGTGCCAGCAGCTTCGTAGCGGGGGGATACAATGAGCAGTTCTTC. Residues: CASSFVAGGYNEQFF.

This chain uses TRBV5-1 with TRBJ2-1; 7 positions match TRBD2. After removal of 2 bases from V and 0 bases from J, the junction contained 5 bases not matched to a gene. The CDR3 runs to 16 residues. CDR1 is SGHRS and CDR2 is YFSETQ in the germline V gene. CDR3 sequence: CASSFLAESSYNEQFF. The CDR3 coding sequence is TGCGCCAGCAGCTTCCTAGCGGAGAGCTCCTACAATGAGCAGTTCTTC.

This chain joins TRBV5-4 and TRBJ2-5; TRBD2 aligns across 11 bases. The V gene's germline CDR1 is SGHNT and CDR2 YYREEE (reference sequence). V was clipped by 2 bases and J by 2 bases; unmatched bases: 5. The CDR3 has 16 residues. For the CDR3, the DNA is TGTGCCAGCAGCTTTACTATAGCGGGGGGGCAAGAGACCCAGTACTTC. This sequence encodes CASSFTIAGGQETQYF.

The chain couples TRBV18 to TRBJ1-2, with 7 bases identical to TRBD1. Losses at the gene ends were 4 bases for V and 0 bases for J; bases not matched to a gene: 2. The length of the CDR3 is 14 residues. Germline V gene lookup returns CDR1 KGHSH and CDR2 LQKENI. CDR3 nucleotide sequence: TGTGCCAGCTCACGGGACAGTGCTAACTATGGCTACACCTTC. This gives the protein CASSRDSANYGYTF.